Following are 12 T cell receptor beta chains from one sample sequenced in a study of cytomegalovirus exposure and HLA in healthy donors. PCR amplification relied on 60 Vbeta primers (plus 13 Jbeta primers). Repertoires were generated with immunoSEQ multiplex PCR, while TCRdb's copy carries only in-frame clones and drops some. Of 160,000 or so clones listed, 70% to 90% are singletons. Sequenced input: PBMCs. The source is a woman aged 18-35 years in good health and CMV-seronegative.

The rearrangement links TRBV5-4 to TRBJ2-3; 9 positions match TRBD2. V shed 3 bases and J 5 bases; nucleotides not matched to a gene: 4. CDR1 is SGHNT and CDR2 is YYREEE in the germline V gene (reference sequence). The CDR3 sequence is 14 residues long. The CDR3 is CASSSRGGEDTQYF. The CDR3 DNA reads as TGTGCCAGCAGCTCGCGGGGGGGCGAAGATACGCAGTATTTT.

The CDR3 protein is CASSVDGASGNLVQETQYF. DNA of the CDR3: TGTGCCAGCAGCGTAGATGGGGCTAGCGGGAATTTGGTCCAAGAGACCCAGTACTTC. The rearrangement joins TRBV9 to TRBJ2-5, with TRBD2 identical over 9 bases. Germline-derived CDR1 and CDR2 are SGDLS and YYNGEE. With V trimmed by 0 bases and J by 1 base, 13 bases remained unmatched. The CDR3 spans 19 residues.

Comments on this clone: The junction departs from germline at one end; a sequencing error may be responsible. The chain couples TRBV7-9 to TRBJ2-2, with TRBD2 identical over 7 bases. Germline V gene data show CDR1 as SEHNR and CDR2 as FQNEAQ (reference sequence). This CDR3 region has 15 residues. CDR3 protein: CSSSLGGLGAGELFF. As DNA, the CDR3 is TGTTCCAGCAGCTTAGGCGGACTAGGAGCCGGGGAGCTGTTTTTT.

The chain uses TRBV5-1 and TRBJ2-7; D gene uncertain. Germline V CDR1 and CDR2: SGHRS, YFSETQ. The V end lost 1 base, the J end lost 2 bases, and 7 bases lay between the germline ends. CDR3 length equals 13 residues. In DNA form, the CDR3 reads TGCGCCAGCAGCTTGTTTGTAGCCTACGAGCAGTACTTC. Its translation is CASSLFVAYEQYF.

The chain has TRBV6-4 and TRBJ1-6; 9 positions match TRBD1. The length of the CDR3 is 16 residues. V was pared by 8 bases and J by 10 bases, with 15 bases of the junction left unmatched. Germline V gene sequence: CDR1 MRHNA, CDR2 SNTAGT. The CDR3 loop is CASPGGDRVKRSPLHF. CDR3 nucleotide sequence: TGTGCCAGCCCGGGGGGGGACAGGGTGAAGAGGTCACCCCTCCACTTT.

This chain links TRBV15 with TRBJ2-3; 7 bases match TRBD1. CDR1 LNHNV and CDR2 YYDKDF come from the germline V gene (reference sequence). Trimming took 8 bases from V and 0 from J; bases not matched to a gene: 8. This CDR3 is built from 15 residues. CDR3 coding DNA: TGTGCCACCGTATCCGGGACAGTGAGCACAGATACGCAGTATTTT. Its protein is CATVSGTVSTDTQYF.

This clone was seen just once. V is TRBV27 and J is TRBJ2-1, with 7 bases fitting TRBD1. The germline V gene has CDR1 MNHEY and CDR2 SMNVEV (reference sequence). The V gene end was trimmed by 5 bases and the J gene end by 2 bases; junction bases not matched to a gene: 9. CDR3 size: 16 residues. The CDR3 coding sequence is TGTGCCAGCAGTCCGTCTCAGGGGGAAACCTACAATGAGCAGTTCTTC. It is translated as CASSPSQGETYNEQFF.

The chain links TRBV28 to TRBJ1-2; D not certain. The CDR3 loop spans 13 amino acids. Germline CDR1 MDHEN, CDR2 SYDVKM. V lost 2 bases, J lost 4 bases, and 8 bases lay in between. In nucleotides, the CDR3 is TGTGCCAGCAGTTTAGGCGGAGGCTATGGCTACACCTTC. Protein: CASSLGGGYGYTF.

The chain employs TRBV4-3 and TRBJ1-2, with D perhaps matching TRBD1 (5 bases). From germline, CDR1 is LGHNA and CDR2 YSLEER. The CDR3 has 16 residues. V shed 0 bases and J shed 4 bases, with 15 bases lying between them. The CDR3 region is CASSQEASRASYGYTF. In DNA form, the CDR3 reads TGCGCCAGCAGCCAAGAGGCCTCCAGGGCATCCTATGGCTACACCTTC.

Concerning this clone: A junction boundary mismatches the germline segment, possibly from a read error. The chain couples TRBV7-9 to TRBJ2-7; D may match TRBD1 or TRBD2 (6 bases each). The CDR3 is 12 amino acids. Looked up from germline, CDR1 is SEHNR and CDR2 is FQNEAQ (reference sequence). DNA of the CDR3: TGTTCCAGCAGCTTACAGGGACTCGAGCAGTACTTC. It yields the protein CSSSLQGLEQYF.

The chain combines TRBV9 with TRBJ2-7, with 14 bases matching TRBD2. Germline CDR1 is SGDLS and CDR2 is YYNGEE. V was clipped by 3 bases and J by 9 bases; unmatched bases: 17. The CDR3 sequence is 18 residues long. CDR3 sequence (DNA): TGTGCCAGCAGCGCCGGACTAGCGGGGGGAGGAGGTGGAGCGGGGCAGTACTTC. It translates to CASSAGLAGGGGGAGQYF.

Only one count was recorded for this clone. In nucleotides, the CDR3 is TGTGCCAGCAGCCCCCAGTTATGGGCGAACACTGAAGCTTTCTTT. Protein product: CASSPQLWANTEAFF. The rearrangement links TRBV2 to TRBJ1-1; no clear D gene. Germline values: CDR1 SNHLY, CDR2 FYNNEI. CDR3 length: 15 amino acids. Trimming left V 6 bases short and J 1 base short, with 15 bases between.